A selection of T cell receptor delta chains follows, all from one sample in a study of Vδ1+ human thymocytes. With CATT, TCRdb re-called clones from the multiplex PCR reads. Of about 25,000 delta-chain clones in the sample, approximately 32% were seen once. Input material: Vdelta1+ gamma-delta thymocytes from the thymus. The receptors were gathered from a boy less than two years old who had congenital heart surgery. Both conserved end residues are part of each CDR3. A D gene is named only where the DNA matches it firmly. Some rows mark clone size as missing; the rest say once, few, many or name a class of expanded clone.

D | J | size | V | DNA | CDR3
TRDD3 | TRDJ1 | NA | TRDV1 | TGTGCTCTTGGGGAACTCCCTACCTCTATACTTACTGGGGCCGATAAACTCATCTTT | CALGELPTSILTGADKLIF
TRDD2 | TRDJ1 | NA | TRDV1 | TGTGCTCTTGGGGAACTCGGGGGGGCAAATTTCCTACCTACCCCTGGACTCCTCAAACTCATCTTT | CALGELGGANFLPTPGLLKLIF
TRDD3 | TRDJ1 | many | TRDV1 | TGTGCTCTTGGGGAACGCCCGCCGCTGGGGATACTCCCTAAGACCGATAAACTCATCTTT | CALGERPPLGILPKTDKLIF
NA | TRDJ1 | NA | TRDV2 | TGTGCCTGTGACACCCCGGGGTGGGGACACGTCACCGATAAACTCATCTTT | CACDTPGWGHVTDKLIF
NA | TRDJ1 | NA | TRDV1 | TGTGCTCTTGGGGAACTATGGACCGATAAACTCATCTTT | CALGELWTDKLIF
NA | TRDJ1 | NA | TRDV1 | TGTGCCCTTGGGGAAGGTCCTACGGAGGAACTGGGGTTGGGGAAACTCATCTTT | CALGEGPTEELGLGKLIF
TRDD3 | TRDJ1 | NA | TRDV1 | TGTGCTCTTGGGGAACTCTTCCTACTGGGGGATACGACGGGCATCCCACCTAATCTCGATAAACTCATCTTT | CALGELFLLGDTTGIPPNLDKLIF
NA | TRDJ1 | few | TRDV1 | TGTGCTCTTGGGGAAACTGGGTTTTCCTATCGATCTCTACCTCCCGAGTACACCGATAAACTCATCTTT | CALGETGFSYRSLPPEYTDKLIF
NA | TRDJ1 | NA | TRDV1 | TGTGCTCTTGGGGAACTAAAGGGGGACGACGTTTCGGGGGATTCCTACTACACCGATAAACTCATCTTT | CALGELKGDDVSGDSYYTDKLIF
NA | TRDJ1 | NA | TRDV1 | TGTGCTCTTGGGGAACCGGGGGGTCAACTCATCTTC | CALGEPGGQLIF
TRDD3 | TRDJ1 | few | TRDV1 | TGTGCTCTTGGGGGAGTCTCGGCAATACTGGGGGATACGCCAGTCACCGATAAACTCATCTTT | CALGGVSAILGDTPVTDKLIF
NA | TRDJ2 | NA | TRDV1 | TGTGCCCTTGCCTTCCCCTTGGGTGATACTTTGGCTTTGACAGCACAACTCTTCTTT | CALAFPLGDTLALTAQLFF
TRDD3 | TRDJ1 | many | TRDV1 | TGTGCTCTTGGGGTGTACTGGGGGATACGCGGGGGGAAGAAAACCTCCGACATCGATAAACTCATCTTT | CALGVYWGIRGGKKTSDIDKLIF
NA | TRDJ1 | NA | TRDV1 | TGTGCTCTTGTGTTTTGTCCTTCCCTACGCACATTCGGGGGGCCAGCCCTTCTCTCCGATAAACTCATCTTT | CALVFCPSLRTFGGPALLSDKLIF
NA | TRDJ1 | medium-sized | TRDV2 | TGTGCCTGTGACACTTGGGGGCTCCCCCACACCGATAAACTCATCTTT | CACDTWGLPHTDKLIF
NA | TRDJ1 | NA | TRDV1 | TGTGCTCTTGGGGAACTCAGGGGTGGGATATACACCGATAAACTCATCTTT | CALGELRGGIYTDKLIF
TRDD3 | TRDJ1 | few | TRDV1 | TGTGCTCTTGGGGACGGTGGGCTCCCCTACTGGGGGATCCAACTCGGCACCGATAAACTCACCTTT | CALGDGGLPYWGIQLGTDKLTF
TRDD3 | TRDJ1 | NA | TRDV1 | TGTGCTCTTGGGGAAATTCGGGGGGGATACGAACTCGCCGATAAACTCATCTTT | CALGEIRGGYELADKLIF
TRDD2 | TRDJ1 | few | TRDV1 | TGTGCTCTTGGGGGGCCGGCCTTCCTAATCGGGGGGGCGGTCGATAAACTCATCTTT | CALGGPAFLIGGAVDKLIF
TRDD3 | TRDJ1 | NA | TRDV1 | TGTGCTCTTGGGGAACCTCCCCTCGCGTCTTCCTACTGGGGGATACGGTCCGATAAACTCATCTTT | CALGEPPLASSYWGIRSDKLIF
TRDD2 | TRDJ1 | NA | TRDV1 | TGTGCTCTTGGGGAATTGACAGGCTTCCTACGTGGGGATACCGATAAACTCATCTTT | CALGELTGFLRGDTDKLIF
NA | TRDJ1 | many | TRDV1 | TGTGCTCTTGGGGAAGGGGGCCTTCCTACGATGCGTGGGGGATACCCCGATAAACTCATCTTT | CALGEGGLPTMRGGYPDKLIF
TRDD3 | TRDJ1 | NA | TRDV1 | TGTGCTCTTGGGGAAAGACCTACCGCTCTTCGGGGTGGGGGATACGCTACCGGGTACACCGATAAACTCATCTTT | CALGERPTALRGGGYATGYTDKLIF